This is a list of T cell receptor beta chains from one sample in a study. TCRdb analysed the RT-PCR reads with MiXCR anew, one entry per CDR3 protein. The table has around 700,000 distinct CDR3 sequences, approximately 14% seen once; the top ten hold 3.6%. Sequenced sample: memory CD4+ T cells from blood. The receptors derive from a female donor in good health, serving as a healthy control. CDR3s include the opening cysteine and the closing phenylalanine or tryptophan. The D gene is left open where the match is weak. The size field is filled for only some rows; it gives once, few, many or a size class.

size: few; J: TRBJ2-1; D: TRBD2; V: TRBV20-1; CDR3: CSAKGATSGSYNEQFF; DNA: TGCAGTGCCAAAGGGGCTACTAGCGGTTCCTACAATGAGCAGTTCTTC
size: few; J: TRBJ1-6; D: .; V: TRBV6-2/TRBV6-3; CDR3: CASSETGSPLHF; DNA: TGTGCCAGCAGCGAAACGGGGTCACCCCTCCACTTT
size: few; J: TRBJ2-7; D: .; V: TRBV10-3; CDR3: CAVDASGVGQYF; DNA: TGTGCCGTAGACGCTTCAGGGGTGGGTCAGTACTTC
size: .; J: TRBJ1-5; D: .; V: TRBV10-3; CDR3: CAISESGHGQPQHF; DNA: TGTGCCATCAGTGAGTCGGGACACGGCCAGCCCCAGCATTTT
size: .; J: TRBJ1-1; D: .; V: TRBV28; CDR3: CASSPTSQTEAFF; DNA: TGTGCCAGCAGTCCCACGTCGCAAACTGAAGCTTTCTTT
size: .; J: TRBJ2-2; D: TRBD2; V: TRBV6-2/TRBV6-3; CDR3: CASSYAGLANTGELFF; DNA: TGTGCCAGCAGTTACGCGGGACTAGCTAACACCGGGGAGCTGTTTTTT
size: .; J: TRBJ1-5; D: .; V: TRBV18; CDR3: CASSQGLRNQPQHF; DNA: TGTGCCAGCTCACAGGGGCTTCGGAATCAGCCCCAGCATTTT
size: .; J: TRBJ2-7; D: TRBD2; V: TRBV4-3; CDR3: CASSQGWRGAYEQYF; DNA: TGCGCCAGCAGCCAAGGGTGGCGGGGGGCCTACGAGCAGTACTTC
size: .; J: TRBJ1-2; D: TRBD1; V: TRBV9; CDR3: CASSVERTGVHGYTF; DNA: TGTGCCAGCAGCGTAGAACGGACAGGGGTACATGGCTACACCTTC
size: .; J: TRBJ2-7; D: .; V: TRBV7-2; CDR3: CASSLQGFAYEQYF; DNA: TGTGCCAGCAGCTTACAGGGGTTCGCCTACGAGCAGTACTTC
size: .; J: TRBJ1-2; D: .; V: TRBV28; CDR3: CASNSGQTRNYGYTF; DNA: TGTGCCAGCAATTCCGGACAGACCCGAAACTATGGCTACACCTTC
size: few; J: TRBJ2-5; D: .; V: TRBV5-1; CDR3: CASSLSNRAEQETQYF; DNA: TGCGCCAGCAGCTTGAGCAACAGGGCGGAACAAGAGACCCAGTACTTC
size: .; J: TRBJ2-7; D: .; V: TRBV5-6; CDR3: CASSFLGGDEQYF; DNA: TGTGCCAGCAGCTTTTTGGGGGGCGACGAGCAGTACTTC
size: .; J: TRBJ1-2; D: TRBD1; V: TRBV20-1; CDR3: CSAPQGGNYGYTF; DNA: TGCAGTGCTCCACAGGGGGGGAACTATGGCTACACCTTC
size: many; J: TRBJ2-5; D: .; V: TRBV6-1; CDR3: CASKPQPFQETQYF; DNA: TGTGCCAGCAAACCTCAGCCTTTCCAAGAGACCCAGTACTTC
size: few; J: TRBJ2-1; D: .; V: TRBV7-2; CDR3: CASSLDGMSYNEQFF; DNA: TGTGCCAGCAGCTTAGACGGGATGAGCTACAATGAGCAGTTCTTC
size: many; J: TRBJ2-2; D: TRBD2; V: TRBV12-3/TRBV12-4; CDR3: CASRLAGGPVGELFF; DNA: TGTGCCAGCAGACTAGCGGGAGGGCCGGTCGGGGAGCTGTTTTTT
size: few; J: TRBJ2-1; D: .; V: TRBV3-1; CDR3: CASSQGTGQIDEQFF; DNA: TGTGCCAGCAGCCAGGGTACAGGGCAGATCGATGAGCAGTTCTTC
size: .; J: TRBJ2-7; D: .; V: TRBV6-5; CDR3: CASSYSYQESDEQYF; DNA: TGTGCCAGCAGTTACTCGTATCAGGAGTCTGACGAGCAGTACTTC
size: .; J: TRBJ2-7; D: .; V: TRBV27; CDR3: CASSIRRQGTPYEQYF; DNA: TGTGCCAGCAGTATAAGGCGGCAGGGGACCCCCTACGAGCAGTACTTC
size: once; J: TRBJ1-1; D: .; V: TRBV12-3/TRBV12-4; CDR3: CASGWTKNTEAFF; DNA: TGTGCCAGCGGTTGGACAAAGAACACTGAAGCTTTCTTT
size: .; J: TRBJ2-2; D: TRBD2; V: TRBV5-5; CDR3: CASSFEAGYTGELFF; DNA: TGTGCCAGCAGCTTCGAAGCGGGGTATACCGGGGAGCTGTTTTTT
size: many; J: TRBJ1-5; D: .; V: TRBV29-1; CDR3: CSVVTGSQPQHF; DNA: TGCAGCGTTGTAACAGGGAGTCAGCCCCAGCATTTT
size: .; J: TRBJ2-7; D: .; V: TRBV7-2; CDR3: CASSFGESAYEQYF; DNA: TGTGCCAGCAGTTTCGGGGAATCCGCCTACGAGCAGTACTTC
size: many; J: TRBJ2-1; D: TRBD2; V: TRBV20-1; CDR3: CSAREDKYNEQFF; DNA: TGCAGTGCTCGGGAGGACAAGTACAATGAGCAGTTCTTC
size: many; J: TRBJ2-7; D: TRBD1; V: TRBV7-9; CDR3: CASTPGSGQAFLYF; DNA: TGTGCCAGCACCCCGGGGTCGGGACAGGCATTTTTGTACTTC
size: .; J: TRBJ1-5; D: TRBD1; V: TRBV7-2; CDR3: CASSSNRGFQHF; DNA: TGTGCCAGCAGCTCAAACAGGGGATTTCAGCATTTT
size: many; J: TRBJ2-7; D: TRBD2; V: TRBV3-1; CDR3: CASSQAGGYEQYF; DNA: TGTGCCAGCAGCCAAGCGGGAGGTTACGAGCAGTACTTC
size: few; J: TRBJ2-6; D: TRBD1; V: TRBV5-1; CDR3: CASREGQGATNVLTF; DNA: TGCGCCAGCAGGGAGGGACAGGGGGCGACCAACGTCCTGACTTTC
size: many; J: TRBJ2-5; D: TRBD2; V: TRBV27; CDR3: CASSPSPGGLETQYF; DNA: TGTGCCAGCAGTCCATCACCCGGGGGGTTGGAGACCCAGTACTTC
size: .; J: TRBJ1-1; D: .; V: TRBV20-1; CDR3: CSARDQTALLEAFF; DNA: TGCAGTGCTAGAGATCAAACCGCCCTGCTGGAAGCTTTCTTT
size: few; J: TRBJ2-1; D: .; V: TRBV6-6; CDR3: CASSYSGQSQFF; DNA: TGTGCCAGCAGTTACTCAGGACAGTCACAGTTCTTC
size: .; J: TRBJ1-1; D: .; V: TRBV7-6; CDR3: CASSLVGGVNTEAFF; DNA: TGTGCCAGCAGCTTAGTTGGGGGGGTGAACACTGAAGCTTTCTTT
size: few; J: TRBJ2-3; D: .; V: TRBV2; CDR3: CARSGRRWTDTQYF; DNA: TGTGCCAGGAGTGGGCGCCGATGGACAGATACGCAGTATTTT
size: .; J: TRBJ2-1; D: TRBD1; V: TRBV12-3/TRBV12-4; CDR3: CASSPLRGFHNEQFF; DNA: TGTGCCAGCAGCCCCCTCAGGGGGTTCCACAATGAGCAGTTCTTC
size: few; J: TRBJ1-4; D: .; V: TRBV29-1; CDR3: CSATRAGAEKLFF; DNA: TGCAGCGCAACAAGGGCAGGGGCCGAAAAACTGTTTTTT
size: few; J: TRBJ2-5; D: .; V: TRBV20-1; CDR3: CSAAKLGQETQYF; DNA: TGCAGTGCTGCAAAACTAGGACAAGAGACCCAGTACTTC
size: many; J: TRBJ2-3; D: .; V: TRBV10-3; CDR3: CAISEAGSQDTQYF; DNA: TGTGCCATCAGTGAGGCCGGGAGCCAAGATACGCAGTATTTT
size: .; J: TRBJ2-3; D: .; V: TRBV5-1; CDR3: CASSLVGAAVADTQYF; DNA: TGCGCCAGCAGCTTGGTGGGAGCGGCAGTTGCAGATACGCAGTATTTT
size: once; J: TRBJ1-4; D: .; V: TRBV20-1; CDR3: CSARPLGTANEKLFF; DNA: TGCAGTGCTAGACCACTCGGGACGGCAAATGAAAAACTGTTTTTT
size: few; J: TRBJ1-1; D: .; V: TRBV20-1; CDR3: CSARPHAGTEAFF; DNA: TGCAGTGCTAGGCCGCACGCGGGGACTGAAGCTTTCTTT
size: few; J: TRBJ2-1; D: .; V: TRBV11-2; CDR3: CASSLGGRLSTYNEQFF; DNA: TGTGCCAGCAGCTTAGGGGGGCGCCTAAGCACCTACAATGAGCAGTTCTTC
size: .; J: TRBJ2-3; D: .; V: TRBV3-1; CDR3: CASSQGSVRSDTQYF; DNA: TGTGCCAGCAGCCAAGGTAGCGTCCGCTCAGATACGCAGTATTTT
size: .; J: TRBJ1-1; D: TRBD1; V: TRBV6-5; CDR3: CASSYVAGGRTEAFF; DNA: TGTGCCAGCAGTTACGTGGCAGGGGGCCGGACTGAAGCTTTCTTT
size: few; J: TRBJ2-7; D: TRBD2; V: TRBV3-1; CDR3: CASSQRLAGVGEQYF; DNA: TGTGCCAGCAGCCAGCGACTAGCGGGAGTGGGTGAGCAGTACTTC
size: .; J: TRBJ2-3; D: .; V: TRBV20-1; CDR3: CSARDVQARPDTQYF; DNA: TGCAGTGCTAGAGATGTCCAGGCACGTCCAGATACGCAGTATTTT
size: .; J: TRBJ1-5; D: .; V: TRBV2; CDR3: CASSGQISSNQPQHF; DNA: TGTGCCAGCAGTGGACAGATTAGTAGCAATCAGCCCCAGCATTTT
size: .; J: TRBJ2-1; D: TRBD2; V: TRBV20-1; CDR3: CSARDLAGASYNEQFF; DNA: TGCAGTGCTAGAGATCTAGCGGGAGCCTCCTACAATGAGCAGTTCTTC
size: few; J: TRBJ1-2; D: TRBD1; V: TRBV7-2; CDR3: CASSPSTGINYGYTF; DNA: TGTGCCAGCAGCCCGTCGACAGGGATTAACTATGGCTACACCTTC
size: .; J: TRBJ2-1; D: TRBD2; V: TRBV9; CDR3: CASSEPGLTYNEQFF; DNA: TGTGCCAGCAGCGAACCGGGACTAACCTACAATGAGCAGTTCTTC
size: many; J: TRBJ2-2; D: TRBD1; V: TRBV7-9; CDR3: CASSPGQFTGELFF; DNA: TGTGCCAGCAGCCCGGGACAGTTCACCGGGGAGCTGTTTTTT
size: .; J: TRBJ1-5; D: .; V: TRBV6-2/TRBV6-3; CDR3: CASSYADRSGGNQPQHF; DNA: TGTGCCAGCAGTTACGCTGACAGGTCGGGGGGCAATCAGCCCCAGCATTTT
size: .; J: TRBJ2-7; D: TRBD1; V: TRBV28; CDR3: CASLDRASSYEQYF; DNA: TGTGCCAGCTTGGACAGGGCCAGCTCCTACGAGCAGTACTTC
size: few; J: TRBJ1-2; D: .; V: TRBV6-5; CDR3: CASSTSTGVYGYTF; DNA: .
size: .; J: TRBJ2-1; D: .; V: TRBV5-1; CDR3: CASSLGLISYNEQFF; DNA: TGCGCCAGCAGCTTGGGACTCATCTCCTACAATGAGCAGTTCTTC
size: many; J: TRBJ2-3; D: TRBD2; V: TRBV29-1; CDR3: CSASAGVHPDTQYF; DNA: TGCAGCGCCTCAGCGGGAGTCCATCCAGATACGCAGTATTTT
size: few; J: TRBJ2-2; D: .; V: TRBV2; CDR3: CASSDGGLAGELFF; DNA: TGTGCCAGCAGTGATGGAGGGTTGGCCGGGGAGCTGTTTTTT